The clone carrying this T cell receptor beta chain has only a few counts. Antigen: not known. The CDR3 runs to 17 residues. Germline trimming cut 2 bases from V and 0 bases from J; bases unmatched to any gene: 9. Looked up from germline, CDR1 is LGHNA and CDR2 is YNFKEQ. Amplification used 60 Vbeta primers and 13 Jbeta primers. Some clones are missing from TCRdb's copy, which holds only in-frame ones; the method was immunoSEQ multiplex PCR. The sample records around 180,000 clones, 87% being singletons. The sample belongs to a study of cytomegalovirus exposure and HLA in healthy donors. In the study overall: Previous work identified roughly 110 million unique TCR beta sequences from about 179 million T cells. Early released data had tens of millions of unique TCRs, all coming from HLA-typed donors.

Study findings and constraints: Most CMV-associated TCR beta chains appeared HLA-restricted in a later analysis.

The receptor was isolated from a girl younger than two in good health and CMV-seronegative. Sequenced: PBMCs. The chain recombines TRBV4-2 with TRBJ1-1, with 7 nucleotides matching TRBD1. The CDR3 loop reads CASSQWAGGDVNTEAFF. The CDR3 region has the DNA TGTGCCAGCAGCCAATGGGCAGGGGGTGATGTGAACACTGAAGCTTTCTTT.